Listed here are 4 T cell receptor beta chains from one sample, sequenced in a study of OX40 agonist ivuxolimab in advanced cancers. Repertoires were generated with immunoSEQ multiplex PCR, while TCRdb's copy carries only in-frame clones and drops some. The data hold tens of thousands of clones, with more than 75% observed a single time. The sample was CD4+ or CD8+ T cells sorted from blood, taken in a trial of the OX40 agonist ivuxolimab. The receptors originated from an adult with an advanced solid tumor such as melanoma, head and neck, liver or kidney cancer.

The V gene is TRBV2, the J gene TRBJ1-5; no clear D. V was cut by 3 bases and J by 5 bases, with 14 bases left in between. The germline V gene has CDR1 SNHLY and CDR2 FYNNEI. The CDR3 runs 15 residues. CDR3 DNA sequence: TGTGCCAGCAGTGAGTCGACTCCAAACCATCAGCCCCAGCATTTT. Translated: CASSESTPNHQPQHF.

This clone has just one count. This rearrangement joins TRBV6-6 to TRBJ2-3; the D gene could be TRBD1 or TRBD2 (5 bases each). In germline, CDR1 is MNHNY, CDR2 SVGAGI (reference sequence). The germline V and J ends were trimmed by 7 bases and 4 bases, with 18 bases remaining between them. The CDR3 length is 15 residues. CDR3 bases: TGTGCCAGCACACCGGGGCAGGGTAACGCAGATACGCAGTATTTT. This encodes CASTPGQGNADTQYF.

The gene calls are TRBV18 and TRBJ2-1, with D unresolved. The V end lost 0 bases, the J end lost 0 bases, and 9 bases lay between the germline ends. Germline lookup yields CDR1 KGHSH and CDR2 LQKENI. The CDR3 contains 16 residues. As DNA, the CDR3 is TGTGCCAGCTCACCACCGATAGCAGGCTCCTACAATGAGCAGTTCTTC. It is translated as CASSPPIAGSYNEQFF. The full variable domain, completed using reference TRBV18 and TRBJ2-1, is NAGVMQNPRHLVRRRGQEARLRCSPMKGHSHVYWYRQLPEEGLKFMVYLQKENIIDESGMPKERFSAEFPKEGPSILRIQQVVRGDSAAYFCASSPPIAGSYNEQFFGPGTRLTVL.

The chain is built from TRBV2 and TRBJ2-2, with D unresolved. V shed 5 bases and J shed 2 bases, with 12 bases lying between them. CDR3 length: 15 amino acids. Looked up from germline, CDR1 is SNHLY and CDR2 is FYNNEI. The CDR3 bases are TGTGCCAGCAGTCAGTACGGCGGTAACACCGGGGAGCTGTTTTTT. Amino acid sequence: CASSQYGGNTGELFF. Drawing the rest from reference TRBV2 and TRBJ2-2, the complete variable domain is EPEVTQTPSHQVTQMGQEVILRCVPISNHLYFYWYRQILGQKVEFLVSFYNNEISEKSEIFDDQFSVERPDGSNFTLKIRSTKLEDSAMYFCASSQYGGNTGELFFGEGSRLTVL.